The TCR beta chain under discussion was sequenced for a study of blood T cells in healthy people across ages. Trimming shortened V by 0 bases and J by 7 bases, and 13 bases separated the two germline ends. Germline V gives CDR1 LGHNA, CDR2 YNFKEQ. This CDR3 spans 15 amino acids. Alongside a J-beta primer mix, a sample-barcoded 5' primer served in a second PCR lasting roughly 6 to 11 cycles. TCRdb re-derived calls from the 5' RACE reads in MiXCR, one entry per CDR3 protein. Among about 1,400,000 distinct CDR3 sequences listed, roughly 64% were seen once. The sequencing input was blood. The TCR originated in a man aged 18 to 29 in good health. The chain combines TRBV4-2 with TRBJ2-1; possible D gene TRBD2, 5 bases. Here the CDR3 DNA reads TGTGCCAGCAGCCAAGAAATCGGGATCGGAAATGAGCAGTTCTTC. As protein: CASSQEIGIGNEQFF.